The next 15 T cell receptor beta chains were all read from a single sample in a study of identical twins. TCRdb re-derived calls from the 5' RACE reads in MiXCR, one entry per CDR3 protein. The repertoire includes 400,000 to 500,000 distinct CDR3 sequences, 18% of them detected once, and approximately 12% sits in the top ten. Sequenced material: naive T cells sorted from blood. These TCRs come from a man aged 50 to 60 in good health.

This clonotype came up many times. The rearrangement uses TRBV19 and TRBJ2-1; 9 bases map to TRBD2. From germline, CDR1 is LNHDA and CDR2 SQIVND (reference sequence). The CDR3 extends over 17 amino acids. After removal of 3 bases from V and 6 bases from J, the junction contained 12 bases not matched to a gene. DNA of the CDR3: TGTGCCAGTAGTATCATTCAGGTGGGGACTAGCCGCAATGAGCAGTTCTTC. Protein sequence: CASSIIQVGTSRNEQFF.

The gene calls are TRBV25-1 and TRBJ1-1; a weak D match, TRBD1 (6 bases). V was pared by 1 base and J by 7 bases, with 19 bases between. This CDR3 contains 16 residues. Germline assignment: CDR1 MGHDK and CDR2 SYGVNS. CDR3 amino acids: CASSEFPGAGSGEAFF. As DNA, the CDR3 is TGTGCCAGCAGTGAATTCCCAGGGGCCGGGAGTGGTGAAGCTTTCTTT.

This clonotype was seen many times. This rearrangement joins TRBV20-1 to TRBJ2-5; 8 bases align to TRBD1. CDR1 is DFQATT, CDR2 SNEGSKA, per germline (reference sequence). The ends lost 0 bases at V and 3 bases at J; junction bases unmatched: 6. This CDR3 spans 15 amino acids. The CDR3 loop is CSAREAGQDKETQYF. The CDR3 bases are TGCAGTGCTAGAGAGGCGGGACAGGATAAAGAGACCCAGTACTTC.

This clonotype was detected a few times. One end of the junction is discordant with germline, which a read error may explain. The rearrangement links TRBV7-7 to TRBJ2-5; weak D call: TRBD2 (5 bases). Per germline, CDR1 SSHAT and CDR2 FNYEAQ (reference sequence). The CDR3 covers 15 residues. CDR3 amino acids: CASSSREGLGETQYF. CDR3 nucleotide sequence: TGTGCTAGCAGCTCCCGGGAAGGGCTAGGAGAGACCCAGTACTTC.

This chain joins TRBV18 and TRBJ2-1; TRBD2 might be the D (6 bases). Germline lookup yields CDR1 KGHSH and CDR2 LQKENI. The CDR3 loop spans 14 amino acids. V shed 4 bases and J shed 4 bases, with 11 bases lying between them. CDR3 sequence reads: CASSLAELYNEQFF. Here the CDR3 DNA reads TGTGCCAGCTCACTAGCGGAACTTTACAATGAGCAGTTCTTC.

This clonotype was recorded at least ten times. The genes are TRBV6-2 or TRBV6-3 and TRBJ1-1; 7 positions agree with TRBD1. The V gene's germline CDR1 is MNHEY and CDR2 SVGEGT. Germline trimming cut 4 bases from V and 0 bases from J; bases unmatched to any gene: 2. The CDR3 covers 14 residues. CDR3 sequence reads: CASSWGQMNTEAFF. CDR3 in DNA: TGTGCCAGCAGTTGGGGACAGATGAACACTGAAGCTTTCTTT.

The sample holds a few counts of this clonotype. The CDR3 DNA sequence: TGCAGTGCTTCACCTTTGGGCACGAAAGGCATTCAGTACTTC. This encodes CSASPLGTKGIQYF. The V gene is TRBV20-1, the J gene TRBJ2-4, with D uncertain. CDR1 is DFQATT and CDR2 is SNEGSKA in the germline V gene (reference sequence). The CDR3 spans 14 residues. V was cut by 5 bases and J by 9 bases, with 20 bases left in between.

This clonotype was detected ten times or more. The chain has TRBV6-1 and TRBJ2-1; D is ambiguous. This CDR3 contains 12 residues. Trimming cost V 5 bases and J 3 bases, with 5 bases left between them. The germline V gene encodes CDR1 MNHNS and CDR2 SASEGT. CDR3 in DNA: TGTGCCAGCAGTTGGGACTACAATGAGCAGTTCTTC. It yields the protein CASSWDYNEQFF.

This chain joins TRBV6-7 and TRBJ2-6, with D perhaps matching TRBD1 (5 bases). TRBV6-7 is classed as an ORF, of uncertain function. CDR3 length: 16 amino acids. The V and J ends lost 1 base and 2 bases respectively, with 9 bases between them. The DNA for the CDR3 is TGTGCCAGCAGTTACTGTGGGGCGGCTGGGGCCAACGTCCTGACTTTC. It is translated as CASSYCGAAGANVLTF.

This clonotype was seen at least ten times. This sequence joins TRBV12-3 or TRBV12-4 and TRBJ2-1, with D uncertain. The CDR3 covers 14 residues. Trimming cost V 1 base and J 5 bases, with 9 bases left between them. The CDR3 DNA reads TGTGCCAGCAGTTTAGACAGATTAGACAATGAGCAGTTCTTC. Residues: CASSLDRLDNEQFF.

Many counts were recorded for this clonotype. The rearrangement joins TRBV25-1 to TRBJ2-3, with 10 nucleotides matching TRBD2. The CDR3 runs to 20 residues. The V gene's germline CDR1 is MGHDK and CDR2 SYGVNS. V gave up 3 bases and J gave up 0 bases; unmatched junction bases: 15. The CDR3 region is CASSDSSAPAGGLSTDTQYF. In nucleotides, the CDR3 is TGTGCCAGCAGTGACTCCTCAGCGCCAGCGGGGGGGCTTAGCACAGATACGCAGTATTTT.

This clonotype has more than one count but fewer than ten. The rearrangement uses TRBV19 and TRBJ2-3, with a weak D call TRBD1 (6 bases). Germline CDR1 is LNHDA and CDR2 is SQIVND (reference sequence). The CDR3 runs 16 residues. V lost 3 bases, J lost 2 bases, and 15 bases lay in between. DNA of the CDR3: TGTGCCAGTAGTATTTCACCGGGACAACTCACAGATACGCAGTATTTT. This translates into CASSISPGQLTDTQYF.

Ten or more counts support this clonotype. The chain couples TRBV25-1 to TRBJ1-5, with D possibly TRBD1 on 5 matching bases. The CDR3 covers 13 residues. V lost 3 bases and J 5 bases, leaving 8 bases between the germline ends. Germline loops: CDR1 MGHDK, CDR2 SYGVNS. The CDR3 is CASSEGDHQPQHF. DNA of the CDR3: TGTGCCAGCAGTGAGGGGGACCATCAGCCCCAGCATTTT.

This clonotype was observed once. This chain joins TRBV6-1 and TRBJ1-2, with a weak D call TRBD1 (6 bases). Trimming removed 2 bases at V and 2 bases at J, with 15 bases between. Germline V gene lookup returns CDR1 MNHNS and CDR2 SASEGT. The CDR3 covers 16 residues. CDR3 region: CASSETWAGANYGYTF. The CDR3 DNA reads as TGTGCCAGCAGTGAAACCTGGGCAGGGGCCAACTATGGCTACACCTTC.

The table lists this clonotype with a few counts. The chain is built from TRBV4-2 and TRBJ2-5, with 8 bases that match TRBD1. Losses at the gene ends were 4 bases for V and 4 bases for J; bases not matched to a gene: 11. Germline V gene sequence: CDR1 LGHNA, CDR2 YNFKEQ. This CDR3 spans 16 amino acids. The CDR3 nucleotides are TGTGCCAGCAGCCCAAATGGGGGACAGGCGCGAGAGACCCAGTACTTC. It is translated as CASSPNGGQARETQYF.